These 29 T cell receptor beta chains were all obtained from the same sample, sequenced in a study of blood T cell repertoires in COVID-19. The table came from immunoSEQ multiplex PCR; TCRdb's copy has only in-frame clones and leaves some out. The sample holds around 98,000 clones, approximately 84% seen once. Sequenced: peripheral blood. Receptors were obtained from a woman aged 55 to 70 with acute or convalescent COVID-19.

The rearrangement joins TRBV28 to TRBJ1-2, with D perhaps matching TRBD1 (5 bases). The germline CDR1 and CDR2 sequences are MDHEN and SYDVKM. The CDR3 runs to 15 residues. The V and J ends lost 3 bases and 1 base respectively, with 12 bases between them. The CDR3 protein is CASSFAGSGNYGYTF. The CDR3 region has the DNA TGTGCCAGCAGTTTTGCAGGGTCTGGTAACTATGGCTACACCTTC.

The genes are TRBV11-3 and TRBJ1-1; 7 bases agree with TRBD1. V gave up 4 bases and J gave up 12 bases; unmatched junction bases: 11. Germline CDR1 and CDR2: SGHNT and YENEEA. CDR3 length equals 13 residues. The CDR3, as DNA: TGTGCCAGCAGCTGGACAGGACCCGAAGGGACTTTCTTT. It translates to CASSWTGPEGTFF.

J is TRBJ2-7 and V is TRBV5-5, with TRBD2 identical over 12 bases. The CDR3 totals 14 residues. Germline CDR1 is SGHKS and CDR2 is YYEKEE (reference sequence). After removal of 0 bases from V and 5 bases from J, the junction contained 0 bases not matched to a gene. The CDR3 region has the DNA TGTGCCAGCAGCTTGGGGACTAGCGGGGACGAGCAGTACTTC. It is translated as CASSLGTSGDEQYF. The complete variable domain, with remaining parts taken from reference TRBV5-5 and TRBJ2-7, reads DAGVTQSPTHLIKTRGQQVTLRCSPISGHKSVSWYQQVLGQGPQFIFQYYEKEERGRGNFPDRFSARQFPNYSSELNVNALLLGDSALYLCASSLGTSGDEQYFGPGTRLTVT.

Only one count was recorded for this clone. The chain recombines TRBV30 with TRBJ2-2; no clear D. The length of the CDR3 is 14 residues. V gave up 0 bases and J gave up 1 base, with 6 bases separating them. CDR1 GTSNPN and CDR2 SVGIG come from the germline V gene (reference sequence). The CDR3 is CAWSVRVNTGELFF. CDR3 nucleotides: TGTGCCTGGAGTGTACGGGTGAACACCGGGGAGCTGTTTTTT.

DNA for the CDR3: TGTGCCAGCAGCCCCCTTGCGGGGGGGGCAGATACGCAGTATTTT. Its translation is CASSPLAGGADTQYF. The chain links TRBV7-3 to TRBJ2-3; 9 positions match TRBD2. V dropped 5 bases and J dropped 4; count of bases not matched to a gene: 7. Germline V gives CDR1 SGHTA, CDR2 FQGTGA. The CDR3 spans 15 residues.

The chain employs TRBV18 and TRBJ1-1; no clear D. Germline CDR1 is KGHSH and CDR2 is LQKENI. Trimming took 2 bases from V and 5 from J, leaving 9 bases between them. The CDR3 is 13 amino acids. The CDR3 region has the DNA TGTGCCAGCTCACCAGGGAGGGATACTGAAGCTTTCTTT. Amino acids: CASSPGRDTEAFF. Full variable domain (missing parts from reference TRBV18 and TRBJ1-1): NAGVMQNPRHLVRRRGQEARLRCSPMKGHSHVYWYRQLPEEGLKFMVYLQKENIIDESGMPKERFSAEFPKEGPSILRIQQVVRGDSAAYFCASSPGRDTEAFFGQGTRLTVV.

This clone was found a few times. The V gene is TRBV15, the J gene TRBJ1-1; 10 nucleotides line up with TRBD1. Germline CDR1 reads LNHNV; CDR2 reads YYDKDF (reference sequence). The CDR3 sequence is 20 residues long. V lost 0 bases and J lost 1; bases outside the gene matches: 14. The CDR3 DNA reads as TGTGCCACCAGCAGAGATGTATTTGGGACAGGGGAAGAGGCGAACACTGAAGCTTTCTTT. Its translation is CATSRDVFGTGEEANTEAFF.

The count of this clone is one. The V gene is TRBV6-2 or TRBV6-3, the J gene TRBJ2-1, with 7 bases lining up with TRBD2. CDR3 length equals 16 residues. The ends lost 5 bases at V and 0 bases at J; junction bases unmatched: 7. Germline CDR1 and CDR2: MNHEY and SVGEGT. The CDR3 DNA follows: TGTGCCAGCAGTCTAGCGGCCTGGAGCTCCTACAATGAGCAGTTCTTC. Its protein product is CASSLAAWSSYNEQFF.

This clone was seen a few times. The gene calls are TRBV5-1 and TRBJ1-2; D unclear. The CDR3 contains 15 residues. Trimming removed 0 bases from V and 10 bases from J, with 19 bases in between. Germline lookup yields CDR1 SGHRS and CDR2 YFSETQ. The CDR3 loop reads CASSLGADLGDDYTF. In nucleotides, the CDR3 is TGCGCCAGCAGCTTGGGGGCGGACCTGGGAGACGACTACACCTTC.

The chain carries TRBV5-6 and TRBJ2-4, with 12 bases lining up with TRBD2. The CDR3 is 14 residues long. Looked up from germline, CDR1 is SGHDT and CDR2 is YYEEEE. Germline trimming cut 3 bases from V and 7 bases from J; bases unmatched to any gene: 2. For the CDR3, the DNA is TGTGCCAGCAGCTCCCTAGCGGGGGGGAACATTCAGTACTTC. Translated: CASSSLAGGNIQYF.

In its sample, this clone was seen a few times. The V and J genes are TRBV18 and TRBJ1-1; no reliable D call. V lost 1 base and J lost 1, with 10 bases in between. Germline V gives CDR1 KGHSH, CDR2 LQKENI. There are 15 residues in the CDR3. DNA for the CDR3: TGTGCCAGCTCACCACGAGGGCGGACGAACACTGAAGCTTTCTTT. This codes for CASSPRGRTNTEAFF.

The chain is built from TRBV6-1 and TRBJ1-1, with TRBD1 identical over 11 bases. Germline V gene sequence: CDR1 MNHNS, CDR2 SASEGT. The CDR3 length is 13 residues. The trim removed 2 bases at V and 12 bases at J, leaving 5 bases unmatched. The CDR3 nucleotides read TGTGCCAGCAGTGAAAACGGACAGGGGGCGACTTTCTTT. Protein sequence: CASSENGQGATFF.

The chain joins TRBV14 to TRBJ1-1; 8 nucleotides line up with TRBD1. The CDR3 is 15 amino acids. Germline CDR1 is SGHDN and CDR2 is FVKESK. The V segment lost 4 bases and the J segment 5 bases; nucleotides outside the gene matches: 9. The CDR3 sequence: CASSRDRGVWTEAFF. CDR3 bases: TGTGCCAGCAGCCGCGACAGGGGCGTTTGGACTGAAGCTTTCTTT. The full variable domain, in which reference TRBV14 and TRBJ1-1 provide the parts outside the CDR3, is EAGVTQFPSHSVIEKGQTVTLRCDPISGHDNLYWYRRVMGKEIKFLLHFVKESKQDESGMPNNRFLAERTGGTYSTLKVQPAELEDSGVYFCASSRDRGVWTEAFFGQGTRLTVV.

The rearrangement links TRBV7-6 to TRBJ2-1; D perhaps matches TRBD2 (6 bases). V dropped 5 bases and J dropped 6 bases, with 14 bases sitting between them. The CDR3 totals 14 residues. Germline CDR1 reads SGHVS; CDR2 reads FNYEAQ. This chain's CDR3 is CASSRDWQGNEQFF. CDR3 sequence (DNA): TGTGCCAGCAGCCGGGACTGGCAGGGCAATGAGCAGTTCTTC.

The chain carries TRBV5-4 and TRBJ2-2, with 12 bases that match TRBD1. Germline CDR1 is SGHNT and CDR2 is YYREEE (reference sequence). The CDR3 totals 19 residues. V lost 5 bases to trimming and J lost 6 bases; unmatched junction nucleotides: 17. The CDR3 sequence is CASRSGTGGMVIAPGELFF. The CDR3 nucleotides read TGTGCCAGCAGATCCGGGACAGGGGGCATGGTTATAGCCCCCGGGGAGCTGTTTTTT.

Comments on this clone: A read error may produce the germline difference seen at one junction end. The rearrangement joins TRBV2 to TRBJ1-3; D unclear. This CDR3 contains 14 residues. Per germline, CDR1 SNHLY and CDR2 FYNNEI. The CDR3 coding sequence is TGTGCCGGCAGCGCAGGCTTCTCTGGAAACACCATATATTTT. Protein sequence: CAGSAGFSGNTIYF.

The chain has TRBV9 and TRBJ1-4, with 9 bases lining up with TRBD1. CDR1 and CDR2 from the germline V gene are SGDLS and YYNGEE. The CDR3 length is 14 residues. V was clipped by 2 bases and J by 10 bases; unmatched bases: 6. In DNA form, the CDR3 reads TGTGCCAGCAGCGTGACAGGGGGTTCAGGAAAACTGTTTTTT. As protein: CASSVTGGSGKLFF. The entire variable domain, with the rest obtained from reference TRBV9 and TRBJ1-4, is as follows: DSGVTQTPKHLITATGQRVTLRCSPRSGDLSVYWYQQSLDQGLQFLIQYYNGEERAKGNILERFSAQQFPDLHSELNLSSLELGDSALYFCASSVTGGSGKLFFGSGTQLSVL.

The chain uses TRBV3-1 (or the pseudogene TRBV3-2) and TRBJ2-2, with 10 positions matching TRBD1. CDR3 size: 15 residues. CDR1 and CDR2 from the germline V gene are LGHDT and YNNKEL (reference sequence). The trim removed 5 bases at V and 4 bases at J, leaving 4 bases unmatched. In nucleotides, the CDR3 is TGTGCCAGCAGCTACGGGACAGGGGCCACCGGGGAGCTGTTTTTT. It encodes CASSYGTGATGELFF.

CDR3 bases: TGTGCCAGCAGCGCAGGGACAGGGCGCACCGGGGAGCTGTTTTTT. It encodes CASSAGTGRTGELFF. V and J are TRBV7-9 and TRBJ2-2, with 9 bases identical to TRBD1. This CDR3 comprises 15 residues. The germline gives CDR1 SEHNR, CDR2 FQNEAQ (reference sequence). The trim removed 5 bases at V and 4 bases at J, leaving 5 bases unmatched.

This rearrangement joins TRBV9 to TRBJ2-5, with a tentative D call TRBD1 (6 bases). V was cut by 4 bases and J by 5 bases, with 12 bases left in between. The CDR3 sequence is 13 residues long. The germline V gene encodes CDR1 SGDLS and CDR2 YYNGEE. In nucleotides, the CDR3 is TGTGCCAGCAGCCCACAGGGTTGGGAGACCCAGTACTTC. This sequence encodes CASSPQGWETQYF.

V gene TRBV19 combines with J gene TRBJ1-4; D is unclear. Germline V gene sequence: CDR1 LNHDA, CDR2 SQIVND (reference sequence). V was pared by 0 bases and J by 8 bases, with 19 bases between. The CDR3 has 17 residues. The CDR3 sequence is CASSIDGISGNTEKLFF. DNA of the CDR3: TGTGCCAGTAGTATAGACGGGATCTCGGGTAATACCGAAAAACTGTTTTTT.

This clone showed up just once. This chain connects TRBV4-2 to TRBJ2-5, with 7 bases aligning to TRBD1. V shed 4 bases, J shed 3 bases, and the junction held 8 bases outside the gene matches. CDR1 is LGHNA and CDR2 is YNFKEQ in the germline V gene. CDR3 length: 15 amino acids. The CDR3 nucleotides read TGTGCCAGCAGCCCCCGACAGGGAATGAAAGAGACCCAGTACTTC. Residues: CASSPRQGMKETQYF.

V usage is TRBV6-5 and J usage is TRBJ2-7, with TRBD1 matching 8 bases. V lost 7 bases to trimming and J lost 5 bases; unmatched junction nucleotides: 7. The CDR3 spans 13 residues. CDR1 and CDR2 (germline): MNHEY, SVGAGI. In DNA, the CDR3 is TGTGCCAGCATGAGACAGGGGACGCACGAGCAGTACTTC. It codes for CASMRQGTHEQYF.

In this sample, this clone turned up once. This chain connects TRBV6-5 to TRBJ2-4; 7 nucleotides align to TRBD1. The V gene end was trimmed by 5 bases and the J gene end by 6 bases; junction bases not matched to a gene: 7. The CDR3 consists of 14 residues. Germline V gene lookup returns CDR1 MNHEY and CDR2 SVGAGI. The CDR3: CASSPRDRRNIQYF. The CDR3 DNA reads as TGTGCCAGCAGTCCCCGGGACAGAAGAAACATTCAGTACTTC.

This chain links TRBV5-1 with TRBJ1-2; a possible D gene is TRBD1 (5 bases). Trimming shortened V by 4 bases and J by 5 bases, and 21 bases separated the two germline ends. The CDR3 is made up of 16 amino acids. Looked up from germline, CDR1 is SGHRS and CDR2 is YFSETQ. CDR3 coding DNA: TGCGCCAGCAGCACACAGCCTCTCGGGGGAGGTTATGGCTACACCTTC. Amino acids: CASSTQPLGGGYGYTF.

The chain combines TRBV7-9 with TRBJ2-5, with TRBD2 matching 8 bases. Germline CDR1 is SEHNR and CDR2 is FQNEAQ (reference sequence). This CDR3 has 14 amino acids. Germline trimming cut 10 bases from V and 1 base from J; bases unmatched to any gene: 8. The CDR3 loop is CAISPGGFQETQYF. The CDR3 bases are TGTGCCATTAGCCCGGGGGGGTTCCAAGAGACCCAGTACTTC.

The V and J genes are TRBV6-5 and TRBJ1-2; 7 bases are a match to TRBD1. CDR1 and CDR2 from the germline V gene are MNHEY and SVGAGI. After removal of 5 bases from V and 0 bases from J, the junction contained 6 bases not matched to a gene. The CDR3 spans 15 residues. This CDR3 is CASSRDRQSNYGYTF. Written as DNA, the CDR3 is TGTGCCAGCAGTCGGGACAGACAATCTAACTATGGCTACACCTTC.

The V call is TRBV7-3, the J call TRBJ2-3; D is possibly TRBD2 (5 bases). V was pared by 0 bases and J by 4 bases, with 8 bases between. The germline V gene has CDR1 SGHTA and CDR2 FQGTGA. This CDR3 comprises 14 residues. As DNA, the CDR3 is TGTGCCAGCAGCTTAACGCCTAGCTCAGATACGCAGTATTTT. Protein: CASSLTPSSDTQYF.

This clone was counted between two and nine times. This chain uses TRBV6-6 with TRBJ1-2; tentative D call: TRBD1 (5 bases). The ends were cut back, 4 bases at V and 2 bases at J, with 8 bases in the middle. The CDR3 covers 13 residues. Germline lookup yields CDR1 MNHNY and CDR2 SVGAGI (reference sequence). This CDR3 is CASSWGSNYGYTF. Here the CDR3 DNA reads TGTGCCAGCAGTTGGGGCAGCAACTATGGCTACACCTTC.